One and the same sample provided the 30 T cell receptor beta chains below, sequenced in a study of T cells in Graves' hyperthyroidism and ophthalmopathy. TCR beta CDR3 sequences were amplified from RNA transcripts. A first-round RT-PCR of the TCR CDR3 used the HTBI primer set. TCRdb re-called the multiplex PCR reads with MiXCR, one entry per CDR3 protein. The sample has under 350,000 distinct CDR3 sequences; about 21% are singletons. Sequencing was carried out using blood. These receptors all come from a woman aged 45-60 years with Graves' hyperthyroidism.

The chain couples TRBV2 to TRBJ2-3, with 10 bases aligning to TRBD2. This CDR3 has 16 residues. V trimming: 4 bases; J trimming: 2 bases; junction bases outside the gene matches: 6. Per the germline V gene, CDR1 is SNHLY and CDR2 is FYNNEI. The CDR3: CASSGLAGAYTDTQYF. CDR3 nucleotide sequence: TGTGCCAGCAGTGGGCTAGCGGGAGCCTACACAGATACGCAGTATTTT.

About this clonotype: At one end the junction does not follow the germline gene, possibly because of a read error. The V and J genes are TRBV13 and TRBJ1-1, with D tentatively TRBD1 (6 bases). The length of the CDR3 is 17 residues. Looked up from germline, CDR1 is PRHDT and CDR2 is FYEKMQ (reference sequence). CDR3 nucleotides: TGCGCCAGCAGCTTGGGGAACTTCAGGGGAGGGAACACTGAAGCTTTCTTT. Its translation: CASSLGNFRGGNTEAFF.

This clonotype was detected ten times or more. An end of the junction differs from the germline gene, which may be a read error. The gene calls are TRBV5-1 and TRBJ2-3; 10 bases are shared with TRBD1. Germline V gives CDR1 SGHRS, CDR2 YFSETQ. This CDR3 is built from 15 residues. The CDR3 region has the DNA TGTGCCAGCAGCTTAGGACAGGGGGGTACAGATACGCAGTATTTT. Protein sequence: CASSLGQGGTDTQYF.

The table lists this clonotype with many counts. The chain is built from TRBV5-5 and TRBJ1-2, with D hard to call. The CDR3 length is 14 residues. Germline CDR1 is SGHKS and CDR2 is YYEKEE (reference sequence). Trimming removed 1 base at V and 4 bases at J, with 11 bases between. The CDR3: CASSLTEEAYGYTF. DNA of the CDR3: TGTGCCAGCAGCTTGACCGAGGAGGCCTATGGCTACACCTTC.

The V gene is TRBV6-2 or TRBV6-3, the J gene TRBJ1-6, with 7 bases lining up with TRBD1. J gave up 8 bases and V 1 base, and 11 bases lay outside the gene matches. The CDR3 loop spans 17 amino acids. The V gene's germline CDR1 is MNHEY and CDR2 SVGEGT. CDR3 loop: CASSYLADRVRDSPLHF. The DNA of the CDR3 is TGTGCCAGCAGTTACTTAGCCGACAGGGTGCGGGATTCACCCCTCCACTTT.

The sample holds many counts of this clonotype. The rearrangement joins TRBV18 to TRBJ2-7, with TRBD2 matching over 11 bases. The CDR3 runs to 19 residues. Germline V gives CDR1 KGHSH, CDR2 LQKENI. Trimming at V came to 1 base and at J to 2 bases, leaving 13 bases not matched to a gene. CDR3 sequence: CASSPLGLAGNRPPYEQYF. CDR3 DNA sequence: TGTGCCAGCTCACCACTCGGACTAGCGGGCAATCGGCCCCCCTACGAGCAGTACTTC.

This clonotype has a single count. A much larger clone lies one base from this, so it may be a read error. The chain links TRBV5-1 to TRBJ2-3, with D perhaps matching TRBD2 (5 bases). CDR3 length equals 18 residues. The germline gives CDR1 SGHRS, CDR2 YFSETQ. CDR3 protein: CASSLGSASTPSTDAQYF. In nucleotides, the CDR3 is TGCGCCAGCAGCTTGGGTTCTGCTTCAACTCCTAGCACAGATGCGCAGTATTTT.

This clonotype has only a few counts. The chain recombines TRBV24-1 with TRBJ2-6; D ambiguous. Germline values: CDR1 KGHDR, CDR2 SFDVKD. Trimming took off 5 bases at V and 4 bases at J, with 11 bases between the two ends. This CDR3 region has 15 residues. The CDR3 DNA reads TGTGCCACCAGTGGGCAGGAGTTAGGGGCCAACGTCCTGACTTTC. Its translation: CATSGQELGANVLTF.

A few counts support this clonotype. The DNA for the CDR3 is TGTGCCAGCAGCTCGTCTTATCGGACAGACCAAGAGACCCAGTACTTC. This translates into CASSSSYRTDQETQYF. The chain carries TRBV7-9 and TRBJ2-5; D possibly corresponds to TRBD1 (6 bases). Between the trimmed V and J ends, which lost 4 bases and 0 bases, there was a span of 15 bases. The CDR3 is 16 residues long. Germline-derived CDR1 and CDR2 are SEHNR and FQNEAQ (reference sequence).

The chain employs TRBV5-1 and TRBJ2-1; D possibly matches TRBD1 or TRBD2 (5 bases each). In germline, CDR1 is SGHRS, CDR2 YFSETQ. This CDR3 has 11 amino acids. Trimming stripped 0 bases from V and 13 bases from J, with 8 bases between. The CDR3 region has the DNA TGCGCCAGCAGCTTGGGAGGGACCCAGTTCTTC. It is translated as CASSLGGTQFF.

With respect to this clonotype: One junction end disagrees with the germline gene, perhaps due to a read error. The J gene is TRBJ2-5, the V gene TRBV9; D unclear. Germline-derived CDR1 and CDR2 are SGDLS and YYNGEE. The CDR3 extends over 18 amino acids. Here the CDR3 reads CASSVGWALMVEQETRYF. CDR3 sequence (DNA): TGTGCCAGCAGCGTAGGGTGGGCGTTAATGGTGGAACAAGAGACCCGGTACTTC.

This chain uses TRBV27 with TRBJ2-1; 7 bases are a match to TRBD1. The V gene's germline CDR1 is MNHEY and CDR2 SMNVEV (reference sequence). With V trimmed by 6 bases and J by 3 bases, 5 bases remained unmatched. This CDR3 spans 14 amino acids. This CDR3 is CASRIQGYYNEQFF. The CDR3 DNA is TGTGCCAGCAGGATACAGGGGTACTACAATGAGCAGTTCTTC.

This clonotype was counted ten times or more. V gene TRBV9 combines with J gene TRBJ2-1, with 9 bases aligning to TRBD2. CDR1 is SGDLS, CDR2 YYNGEE, per germline. The CDR3 runs 18 residues. Trimming at V came to 0 bases and at J to 5 bases, leaving 12 bases not matched to a gene. CDR3 in amino acids: CASSVAAIIAGVHNEQFF. DNA for the CDR3: TGTGCCAGCAGCGTAGCCGCCATTATAGCGGGAGTACACAATGAGCAGTTCTTC.

Ten or more counts support this clonotype. V is TRBV28 and J is TRBJ1-1, with D possibly TRBD1 on 5 matching bases. V gave up 2 bases and J gave up 7 bases, with 14 bases separating them. CDR3 length: 14 amino acids. Germline CDR1 MDHEN, CDR2 SYDVKM. CDR3 in amino acids: CASSLRYRYGEAFF. CDR3 coding DNA: TGTGCCAGCAGTTTACGCTACAGGTACGGTGAAGCTTTCTTT.

This clonotype was counted many times. The rearrangement uses TRBV27 and TRBJ2-3; 9 nucleotides align to TRBD2. CDR3 size: 15 residues. Germline V gives CDR1 MNHEY, CDR2 SMNVEV (reference sequence). Trimming cost V 4 bases and J 6 bases; bases outside gene matches: 8. Here the CDR3 DNA reads TGTGCCAGCAGTTGGGTAGCGGGAGATATGGATACGCAGTATTTT. Translated, it gives CASSWVAGDMDTQYF.

This rearrangement joins TRBV6-1 to TRBJ1-2; D uncertain. Germline CDR1 and CDR2: MNHNS and SASEGT. The CDR3 extends over 14 amino acids. The V and J ends lost 0 bases and 0 bases respectively, with 5 bases between them. CDR3 in amino acids: CASSEAPANYGYTF. CDR3 sequence (DNA): TGTGCCAGCAGTGAAGCCCCAGCTAACTATGGCTACACCTTC.

This clonotype was seen many times. This chain uses TRBV20-1 with TRBJ1-1, with unresolved D. The CDR3 spans 14 residues. Germline V gene sequence: CDR1 DFQATT, CDR2 SNEGSKA (reference sequence). DNA for the CDR3: TGCAGGGGATTTCTGGGTTCAGCAAACACTGAAGCTTTCTTT. Translating gives CRGFLGSANTEAFF.

This clonotype was seen repeatedly, ten times or more. V is TRBV6-1 and J is TRBJ1-5, with 9 bases that match TRBD1. This CDR3 is built from 14 residues. V dropped 6 bases and J dropped 6; count of bases not matched to a gene: 6. The germline V gene has CDR1 MNHNS and CDR2 SASEGT. CDR3 amino acids: CASRYTGGGQPQHF. In nucleotides, the CDR3 is TGTGCCAGCAGATATACAGGGGGCGGTCAGCCCCAGCATTTT.

This clonotype was observed once. The gene calls are TRBV29-1 and TRBJ2-7, with a possible D match to TRBD2 (5 bases). Trimming took 5 bases from V and 2 from J, leaving 10 bases between them. The CDR3 covers 12 residues. CDR1 is SQVTM and CDR2 is ANQGSEA in the germline V gene. CDR3 in DNA: TGCAGCGTTACCTCCGGGACCTACGAGCAGTACTTC. Translated: CSVTSGTYEQYF.

This clonotype was seen at least ten times. The rearrangement links TRBV29-1 to TRBJ1-1; 9 nucleotides agree with TRBD1. Germline values: CDR1 SQVTM, CDR2 ANQGSEA. The CDR3 contains 14 residues. Losses at the gene ends were 6 bases for V and 2 bases for J; bases not matched to a gene: 7. The CDR3 sequence: CSVDKQGANTEAFF. DNA for the CDR3: TGCAGCGTGGATAAACAGGGGGCTAACACTGAAGCTTTCTTT.

This clonotype was recorded a few times. The chain is built from TRBV5-1 and TRBJ2-7; D is undetermined. This CDR3 is built from 15 residues. CDR1 and CDR2 (germline): SGHRS, YFSETQ. Trimming pared 0 bases from V and 1 base from J, leaving 11 bases between. The CDR3 nucleotides read TGCGCCAGCAGCTTGGCTAGAAGGGCTTCCTACGAGCAGTACTTC. Translating it yields CASSLARRASYEQYF.

This clonotype appeared many times. V gene TRBV7-2 combines with J gene TRBJ2-1, with D uncertain. V was pared by 1 base and J by 0 bases, with 10 bases between. The length of the CDR3 is 16 residues. Germline CDR1 and CDR2: SGHTA and FQGNSA. This CDR3 is CASSLDWASSYNEQFF. In nucleotides, the CDR3 is TGTGCCAGCAGCTTAGATTGGGCAAGCTCCTACAATGAGCAGTTCTTC.

The chain combines TRBV6-9 with TRBJ2-2, with D possibly TRBD1 on 5 matching bases. Germline V gives CDR1 MNHGY, CDR2 SVAAGI. The CDR3 has 16 amino acids. Trimming took 3 bases from V and 5 from J, leaving 16 bases between them. The chain's CDR3 is CASSYGQGGYTGELFF. The CDR3 region has the DNA TGTGCCAGCAGTTACGGGCAGGGTGGCTATACCGGGGAGCTGTTTTTT.

This clonotype was counted at least ten times. The V gene is TRBV5-1, the J gene TRBJ2-7; D uncertain. V was pared by 0 bases and J by 6 bases, with 10 bases between. This CDR3 spans 13 amino acids. The germline V gene has CDR1 SGHRS and CDR2 YFSETQ. This chain's CDR3 is CASSLEGNSEQYF. DNA for the CDR3: TGCGCCAGCAGCTTGGAGGGCAACTCCGAGCAGTACTTC.

The J gene is TRBJ2-1, the V gene TRBV18, with TRBD2 matching 8 bases. The germline V gene has CDR1 KGHSH and CDR2 LQKENI. The junction had 13 bases not matched to a gene; V was cut back by 3 bases and J by 9 bases. The length of the CDR3 is 16 residues. Here the CDR3 DNA reads TGTGCCAGCTCACCGGTGCGGGAGGCCACACTTATTGAGCAGTTCTTC. Protein: CASSPVREATLIEQFF.

This clonotype was found many times. V usage is TRBV12-3 or TRBV12-4 and J usage is TRBJ1-3; D gene unclear. The V end lost 2 bases, the J end lost 0 bases, and 20 bases lay between the germline ends. The CDR3 covers 19 residues. The CDR3 DNA reads as TGTGCCAGCAGTTTATCTTCGTGGGTAGGGCGAGACTCTGGAAACACCATATATTTT. Protein sequence: CASSLSSWVGRDSGNTIYF.

This clonotype appeared many times. The rearrangement uses TRBV3-1 and TRBJ1-1, with D tentatively TRBD1 (5 bases). Trimming took 2 bases from V and 0 from J, leaving 10 bases between them. The CDR3 loop spans 15 amino acids. The germline V gene encodes CDR1 LGHDT and CDR2 YNNKEL (reference sequence). CDR3 in DNA: TGTGCCAGCAGCCAATCGACAGTAATGAACACTGAAGCTTTCTTT. This translates into CASSQSTVMNTEAFF.

The chain carries TRBV6-1 and TRBJ1-2; 7 bases line up with TRBD1. The CDR3 runs to 15 residues. V was clipped by 6 bases and J by 1 base; unmatched bases: 8. Germline loops: CDR1 MNHNS, CDR2 SASEGT. The CDR3 DNA follows: TGTGCCAGCAGCGACAGGGCAATCATTAACTATGGCTACACCTTC. Its protein product is CASSDRAIINYGYTF.

At least ten counts were recorded for this clonotype. The chain joins TRBV5-1 to TRBJ1-4; 7 nucleotides agree with TRBD1. The CDR3 is 14 amino acids. V lost 4 bases and J lost 5; bases outside the gene matches: 5. The V gene's germline CDR1 is SGHRS and CDR2 YFSETQ. The CDR3 bases are TGCGCCAGCAGCCGCGCGGACAGGAATGAAAAACTGTTTTTT. Translated, it gives CASSRADRNEKLFF.

About this clonotype: This may arise from a read error, as a much more abundant clone is one base away. The chain joins TRBV5-5 to TRBJ2-7; TRBD2 aligns across 11 bases. Trimming at V came to 0 bases and at J to 7 bases, leaving 6 bases not matched to a gene. Germline V gene lookup returns CDR1 SGHKS and CDR2 YYEKEE (reference sequence). The CDR3 contains 15 residues. The CDR3 loop is CASSLAGTSGQEQYF. The CDR3 region has the DNA TGTGCCAGCAGCTTGGCGGGGACTAGCGGACAGGAGCAGTACTTC.